These T cell receptor beta chains were read from a single sample in a study of blood T cell repertoires in COVID-19. Libraries were prepared by immunoSEQ multiplex PCR; TCRdb keeps only in-frame clonotypes and omits some of them. This sample has some 150,000 clones, with approximately 85% found just once. Sequenced sample: peripheral blood. The receptor source for this set is a man aged 50 to 59 with acute or convalescent COVID-19. CDR3s include the opening cysteine and the closing phenylalanine or tryptophan. Fields, in order: V gene, clone size, J gene, D gene, CDR3 protein, CDR3 DNA. A D gene is named only where the DNA matches it firmly. Clone size is shown for a subset of rows, as once, few, many or a class of expanded clone.

V gene: TRBV30
clone size: -
J gene: TRBJ2-3
D gene: TRBD2
CDR3 protein: CATRAGGSTDTQYF
CDR3 DNA: TGTGCTACGCGGGCGGGGGGGAGCACAGATACGCAGTATTTT

V gene: TRBV6-5
clone size: few
J gene: TRBJ2-3
D gene: -
CDR3 protein: CASCAAPSSTDTQYF
CDR3 DNA: TGTGCCAGCTGCGCGGCACCAAGTAGCACAGATACGCAGTATTTT

V gene: TRBV27
clone size: few
J gene: TRBJ2-3
D gene: TRBD1
CDR3 protein: CASSLRAQGGTDTQYF
CDR3 DNA: TGTGCCAGCAGTTTGAGGGCACAGGGGGGCACAGATACGCAGTATTTT

V gene: TRBV5-1
clone size: -
J gene: TRBJ2-2
D gene: TRBD2
CDR3 protein: CASSLAGTSGRKRYTGELFF
CDR3 DNA: TGCGCCAGCAGCTTGGCCGGGACTAGCGGGAGAAAGAGGTACACCGGGGAGCTGTTTTTT

V gene: TRBV7-2
clone size: -
J gene: TRBJ1-3
D gene: TRBD1
CDR3 protein: CASSLEGQGISGNTIYF
CDR3 DNA: TGTGCCAGCAGCTTAGAGGGACAGGGAATCTCTGGAAACACCATATATTTT

V gene: TRBV7-9
clone size: -
J gene: TRBJ1-1
D gene: -
CDR3 protein: CASSLGEWREGAFF
CDR3 DNA: TGTGCCAGCAGCTTAGGAGAATGGAGAGAAGGAGCTTTCTTT

V gene: TRBV7-2
clone size: -
J gene: TRBJ1-4
D gene: TRBD1
CDR3 protein: CASREQGAGGKLFF
CDR3 DNA: TGTGCCAGCAGAGAACAGGGGGCCGGTGGAAAACTGTTTTTT

V gene: TRBV5-8
clone size: -
J gene: TRBJ1-5
D gene: -
CDR3 protein: CASSLGFYSNQPQHF
CDR3 DNA: TGTGCCAGCAGCTTGGGGTTCTATAGCAATCAGCCCCAGCATTTT

V gene: TRBV6-1
clone size: -
J gene: TRBJ1-5
D gene: -
CDR3 protein: CASSEVWSTTGGPQHF
CDR3 DNA: TGTGCCAGCAGTGAAGTCTGGTCTACTACGGGTGGGCCCCAGCATTTT

V gene: TRBV3-1/TRBV3-2
clone size: few
J gene: TRBJ2-2
D gene: -
CDR3 protein: CASSQWDLDTGELFF
CDR3 DNA: TGTGCCAGCAGCCAATGGGACTTAGACACCGGGGAGCTGTTTTTT

V gene: TRBV18
clone size: -
J gene: TRBJ2-2
D gene: TRBD2
CDR3 protein: CASESGRNTGELFF
CDR3 DNA: TGTGCCAGTGAGAGCGGGAGAAACACCGGGGAGCTGTTTTTT

V gene: TRBV3-1/TRBV3-2
clone size: -
J gene: TRBJ1-5
D gene: TRBD1
CDR3 protein: CASSSGGSNQPQHF
CDR3 DNA: TGTGCCAGCAGCTCAGGGGGTAGCAATCAGCCCCAGCATTTT

V gene: TRBV4-1
clone size: once
J gene: TRBJ2-7
D gene: TRBD1
CDR3 protein: CASSQRQGASYEQYF
CDR3 DNA: TGCGCCAGCAGCCAAAGACAGGGGGCAAGCTACGAGCAGTACTTC

V gene: TRBV7-8
clone size: -
J gene: TRBJ2-7
D gene: TRBD2
CDR3 protein: CASTTLVGRAGGLYEQYF
CDR3 DNA: TGTGCCAGCACCACCTTGGTTGGAAGGGCGGGAGGGCTCTACGAGCAGTACTTC

V gene: TRBV25-1
clone size: -
J gene: TRBJ1-1
D gene: -
CDR3 protein: CASIPQLGSGAEAFF
CDR3 DNA: TGTGCCAGCATCCCTCAATTGGGTTCTGGGGCGGAAGCTTTCTTT

V gene: TRBV6-6
clone size: -
J gene: TRBJ1-2
D gene: TRBD1
CDR3 protein: CASIQTGQGYTF
CDR3 DNA: TGTGCCAGCATCCAGACAGGGCAGGGCTACACCTTC

V gene: TRBV5-6
clone size: -
J gene: TRBJ1-2
D gene: -
CDR3 protein: CASSLGGREGSYGYTF
CDR3 DNA: TGTGCCAGCAGCTTGGGTGGCAGGGAGGGATCCTATGGCTACACCTTC

V gene: TRBV28
clone size: -
J gene: TRBJ2-3
D gene: TRBD2
CDR3 protein: CASSPSGRQKGTDTQYF
CDR3 DNA: TGTGCCAGCAGCCCTAGCGGGAGGCAGAAGGGGACAGATACGCAGTATTTT

V gene: TRBV3-1/TRBV3-2
clone size: -
J gene: TRBJ2-4
D gene: -
CDR3 protein: CASSQGGPGNIQYF
CDR3 DNA: TGTGCCAGCAGCCAAGGAGGGCCCGGGAACATTCAGTACTTC

V gene: TRBV6-5
clone size: -
J gene: TRBJ1-6
D gene: TRBD1
CDR3 protein: CASSYQQGPLHF
CDR3 DNA: TGTGCCAGCAGTTACCAACAGGGGCCCCTCCACTTT

V gene: TRBV9
clone size: -
J gene: TRBJ2-7
D gene: -
CDR3 protein: CASSVQGGTPYEQYF
CDR3 DNA: TGTGCCAGCAGCGTACAGGGTGGGACACCCTACGAGCAGTACTTC

V gene: TRBV10-1
clone size: -
J gene: TRBJ1-5
D gene: -
CDR3 protein: CASSGQGNQPQHF
CDR3 DNA: TGCGCCAGCAGTGGACAGGGCAATCAGCCCCAGCATTTT

V gene: TRBV3-1/TRBV3-2
clone size: -
J gene: TRBJ1-6
D gene: -
CDR3 protein: CASSTNRNNSPLHF
CDR3 DNA: TGTGCCAGCTCGACGAACAGAAATAATTCACCCCTCCACTTT

V gene: TRBV6-2/TRBV6-3
clone size: -
J gene: TRBJ2-5
D gene: TRBD2
CDR3 protein: CASSYPRLAGGPSQETQYF
CDR3 DNA: TGTGCCAGCAGTTACCCCCGACTAGCGGGAGGACCATCACAAGAGACCCAGTACTTC

V gene: TRBV6-6
clone size: -
J gene: TRBJ1-5
D gene: -
CDR3 protein: CASSYSSLGNQPQHF
CDR3 DNA: TGTGCCAGCAGTTACTCGAGCCTGGGCAATCAGCCCCAGCATTTT

V gene: TRBV19
clone size: -
J gene: TRBJ2-5
D gene: -
CDR3 protein: CASSGVAWETQYF
CDR3 DNA: TGTGCCAGTAGTGGAGTAGCGTGGGAGACCCAGTACTTC

V gene: TRBV2
clone size: -
J gene: TRBJ1-4
D gene: -
CDR3 protein: CASSDLYQGVEKLFF
CDR3 DNA: TGTGCCAGCAGTGATCTTTACCAGGGCGTTGAAAAACTGTTTTTT